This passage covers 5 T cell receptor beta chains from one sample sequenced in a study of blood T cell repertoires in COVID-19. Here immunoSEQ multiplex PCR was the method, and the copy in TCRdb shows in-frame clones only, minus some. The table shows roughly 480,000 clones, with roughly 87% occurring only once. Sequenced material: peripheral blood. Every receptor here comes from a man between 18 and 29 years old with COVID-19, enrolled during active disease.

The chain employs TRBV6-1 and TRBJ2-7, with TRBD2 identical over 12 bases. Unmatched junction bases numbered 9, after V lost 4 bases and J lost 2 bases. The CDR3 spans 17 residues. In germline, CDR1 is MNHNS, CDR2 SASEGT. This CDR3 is CASSGSLLAGGTYEQYF. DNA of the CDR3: TGTGCCAGCAGTGGAAGCTTACTAGCGGGAGGCACCTACGAGCAGTACTTC.

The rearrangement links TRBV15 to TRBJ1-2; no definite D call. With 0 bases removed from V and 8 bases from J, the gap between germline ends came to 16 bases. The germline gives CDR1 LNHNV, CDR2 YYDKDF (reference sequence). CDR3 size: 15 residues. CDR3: CATSRDKNPPAGYTF. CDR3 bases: TGTGCCACCAGCAGAGATAAAAACCCCCCCGCGGGCTACACCTTC.

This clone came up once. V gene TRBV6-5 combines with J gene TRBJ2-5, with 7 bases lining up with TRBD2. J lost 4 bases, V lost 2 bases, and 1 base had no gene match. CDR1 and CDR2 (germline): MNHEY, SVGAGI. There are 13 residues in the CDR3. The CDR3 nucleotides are TGTGCCAGCAGTTACGGGAGGGGAGAGACCCAGTACTTC. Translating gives CASSYGRGETQYF.

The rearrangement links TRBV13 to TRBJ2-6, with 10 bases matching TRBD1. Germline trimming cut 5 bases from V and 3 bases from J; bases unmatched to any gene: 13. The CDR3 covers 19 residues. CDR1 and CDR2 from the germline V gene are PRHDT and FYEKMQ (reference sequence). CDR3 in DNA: TGTGCCAGCAGCCCCTATCCCCCCGGGACAGGGGTTGGGGCCAACGTCCTGACTTTC. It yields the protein CASSPYPPGTGVGANVLTF.

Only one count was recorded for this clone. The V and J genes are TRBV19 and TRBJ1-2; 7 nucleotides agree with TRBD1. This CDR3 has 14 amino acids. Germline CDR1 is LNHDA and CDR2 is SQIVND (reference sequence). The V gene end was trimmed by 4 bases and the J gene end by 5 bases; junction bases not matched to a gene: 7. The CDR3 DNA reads TGTGCCAGTAGTAAAAGGGACAGCCCTTATGGCTACACCTTC. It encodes CASSKRDSPYGYTF. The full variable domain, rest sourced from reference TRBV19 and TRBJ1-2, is DGGITQSPKYLFRKEGQNVTLSCEQNLNHDAMYWYRQDPGQGLRLIYYSQIVNDFQKGDIAEGYSVSREKKESFPLTVTSAQKNPTAFYLCASSKRDSPYGYTFGSGTRLTVV.